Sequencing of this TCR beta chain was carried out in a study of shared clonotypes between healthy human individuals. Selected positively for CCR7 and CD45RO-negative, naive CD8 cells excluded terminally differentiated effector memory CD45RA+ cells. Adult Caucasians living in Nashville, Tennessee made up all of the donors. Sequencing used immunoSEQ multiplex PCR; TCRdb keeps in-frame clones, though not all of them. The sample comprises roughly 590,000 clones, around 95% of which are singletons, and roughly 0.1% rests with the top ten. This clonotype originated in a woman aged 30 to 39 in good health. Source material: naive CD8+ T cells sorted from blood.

CDR3 sequence (DNA): TGTGCCAGCAGCTTGTACATGGGAAAAGAGACCCAGTACTTC. The encoded protein is CASSLYMGKETQYF. The chain has TRBV5-8 and TRBJ2-5; no definite D call. Trimming stripped 1 base from V and 3 bases from J, with 10 bases between. Germline CDR1 and CDR2: SGHTS and YDEGEE. The CDR3 sequence is 14 residues long. The full variable domain, its missing parts supplied by reference TRBV5-8 and TRBJ2-5, is EAGVTQSPTHLIKTRGQQATLRCSPISGHTSVYWYQQALGLGLQFLLWYDEGEERNRGNFPPRFSGRQFPNYSSELNVNALELEDSALYLCASSLYMGKETQYFGPGTRLLVL.